This T cell receptor beta chain was captured by sequencing in a study of T cells in Graves' hyperthyroidism and ophthalmopathy. This clonotype has only a few counts. The TCR beta CDR3 regions underwent amplification using RNA transcripts as the source. The HTBI set primed first-round TCR CDR3 RT-PCR. Each CDR3 protein gets one entry after TCRdb re-called the multiplex PCR reads with MiXCR. The sample carries 300,000 to 450,000 distinct CDR3 sequences, about a sixth recorded once. Material for sequencing was blood. This receptor was obtained from a woman aged 25 to 39 with Graves' hyperthyroidism that later progressed to Graves' ophthalmopathy.

CDR3 bases: TGCAGTGCTAGGAGTATACAGGGGGCGATTATGAACACTGAAGCTTTCTTT. It codes for CSARSIQGAIMNTEAFF. The chain has TRBV20-1 and TRBJ1-1; TRBD1 agrees at 9 bases. Germline assignment: CDR1 DFQATT and CDR2 SNEGSKA (reference sequence). V shed 3 bases and J 0 bases; nucleotides not matched to a gene: 11. The CDR3 runs 17 residues.